This entry lists 4 T cell receptor beta chains sequenced from one sample in a study of Ad26.COV2.S vaccination and SARS-CoV-2 variants (TCRdb year 2021). Library generation was performed with the immunoSEQ multiplex PCR assay. TCRdb provides this immuneACCESS table in a form limited to in-frame rearrangements. Some clones are lacking; in checked studies, under half of them reflect an unresolved V gene, and why the rest are absent is not known. For this sample the table gives a few hundred thousand clones, of which under 90% were detected only once. Clones ranked in the top ten supply about 5% of the sample. This specimen's treatment or condition label, interpreted: roughly 19 received Ad26.COV2.S at low or high dose, single or two shots; about 5 received placebo; per-sample allocation not given. For vaccine and placebo recipients, repertoires were sequenced using samples collected on day 63 after the first injection.

The input for sequencing was peripheral blood, taken in a trial of Ad26.COV2.S vaccine versus placebo. These receptors came from a person aged 18 to 59 who received the Ad26.COV2.S COVID-19 vaccine or a placebo.

This chain joins TRBV10-3 and TRBJ2-1; unclear D gene. The CDR3 is 16 amino acids. Germline values: CDR1 ENHRY, CDR2 SYGVKD. Trimming shortened V by 6 bases and J by 3 bases, and 18 bases separated the two germline ends. CDR3 loop: CAISGPPDTGYNEQFF. The CDR3 bases are TGTGCCATCAGCGGCCCCCCAGACACGGGCTACAATGAGCAGTTCTTC.

Comments on this clone: Other nucleotide sequences in the sample specify the same CDR3. The chain couples TRBV7-2 to TRBJ2-1, with D maybe TRBD2 (6 bases). Per the germline V gene, CDR1 is SGHTA and CDR2 is FQGNSA. This CDR3 has 15 residues. The V end lost 5 bases, the J end lost 0 bases, and 11 bases lay between the germline ends. CDR3 residues: CASSPSGSSYNEQFF. CDR3 DNA sequence: TGTGCCAGCAGCCCCAGCGGGTCCTCCTACAATGAGCAGTTCTTC.

The chain employs TRBV7-2 and TRBJ2-2, with TRBD2 identical over 10 bases. The CDR3 consists of 17 residues. The germline V gene has CDR1 SGHTA and CDR2 FQGNSA. Losses at the gene ends were 5 bases for V and 4 bases for J; bases not matched to a gene: 10. Here the CDR3 DNA reads TGTGCCAGCAGCGACTCCGTACTAGCGGGAACCACCGGGGAGCTGTTTTTT. The encoded protein is CASSDSVLAGTTGELFF.

This rearrangement joins TRBV6-5 to TRBJ2-1, with 8 nucleotides matching TRBD2. Per germline, CDR1 MNHEY and CDR2 SVGAGI. The CDR3 has 14 residues. The junction had 6 bases not matched to a gene; V was cut back by 7 bases and J by 4 bases. CDR3 residues: CASIKLAEYNEQFF. The CDR3 DNA reads TGTGCCAGCATTAAACTAGCGGAATACAATGAGCAGTTCTTC.